Listed below are T cell receptor beta chains from one sample, sequenced in a study of blood T cell repertoires in COVID-19. Using immunoSEQ multiplex PCR, the repertoire was profiled, and TCRdb retains in-frame clones only, with some absent. Of around 190,000 clones listed, 80% to 90% are singletons. The sample was peripheral blood. Receptor source: a man aged 18-30 years who had recovered from COVID-19. CDR3s include the opening cysteine and the closing phenylalanine or tryptophan. Not all rows give a size; the values are once, few, many and, for expanded clones, a class.

clone size,V gene,CDR3 protein
-,TRBV4-1,CASSVNPGQAGEQYF
-,TRBV29-1,CSVSRSPNYGYTF
-,TRBV2,CASSALRGRYYEQYF
-,TRBV24-1,CATSDSRTGDQPQHF
-,TRBV5-6,CASSYRAPQNRWTEAFF
-,TRBV18,CASSLGTEAFF
-,TRBV7-9,CASSPTSGTYEQYF
-,TRBV11-2,CASSSGWDRVNTEAFF
-,TRBV19,CASSMRRELETQYF
-,TRBV28,CAISQYVGAEKLFF
-,TRBV7-2,CASSTRYSYNEQFF
-,TRBV18,CASSPYTSGSNEQFF
-,TRBV9,CASNRDITGELFF
-,TRBV4-1,CASSQVLLNTEAFF
-,TRBV7-9,CASRPGTGELFF
few,TRBV27,CASSRSGASVNEQFF
-,TRBV2,CASSSLAGVTNEQFF
-,TRBV6-4,CASSDSSGAADTQYF
-,TRBV4-3,CASSQDDRGQGYTF
-,TRBV19,CASSLGTGWREQYF
-,TRBV5-1,CASSLGTGSGPGELFF
-,TRBV6-2/TRBV6-3,CASSSGERGLRSNQPQHF
once,TRBV6-2/TRBV6-3,CASSYPSGMSNQPQHF
-,TRBV10-3,CAISGAVPGLSYEQYF
-,TRBV7-9,CASSFPADPSEQYF
-,TRBV2,CASSEGVGQQFF
once,TRBV9,CASSPRTDSSFYEQYF
-,TRBV13,CASSLEGSNSPLHF
-,TRBV5-1,CVSSMRTGLGEQYF
-,TRBV9,CASSVGMGWDTEAFF
-,TRBV25-1,CASSRQGELFF
-,TRBV3-1/TRBV3-2,CASSQNRVYHTF